This T cell receptor (beta chain) was found in a study of CD8 T cells in Susac syndrome. TCR beta sequencing covered blood CD8+ and CD4+ T cells. The multiple sclerosis controls were treatment-naive patients affected by stable or active relapsing-remitting disease. Negative isolation was used for CD8+ and CD4+ T cells, and FACS enrichment was applied to TEMRA cells. Random-hexamer reverse transcription was applied to roughly 0.5 to 1 ug RNA. An immunoSEQ multiplex PCR amplified TCR beta CDR3 over 54 Vbeta and 13 Jbeta. TCRdb called the immunoSEQ multiplex PCR reads again in MiXCR, with one record for every CDR3 protein. The data show roughly 400,000 distinct CDR3 sequences, around 83% seen once. V was cut by 5 bases and J by 7 bases, with 14 bases left in between. This CDR3 is 13 amino acids long. Germline CDR1 reads MNHEY; CDR2 reads SVGAGI.

This TCR derives from a human donor with multiple sclerosis. The sample consisted of CD8+ T cells from PBMCs. The V call is TRBV6-5, the J call TRBJ1-2; D ambiguous. The CDR3 bases are TGTGCCAGCAGTGGGGTTGGATTAGGTGGCTACACCTTC. Translation: CASSGVGLGGYTF.